The sequence of this T cell receptor (beta chain) was determined in a study of blood T cells in healthy people across ages. Study-wide results and limits: Diversity was higher, and naive CD4+ cells more numerous, in long-lived donors than in aged donors.

This clonotype was picked up many times. Its antigen is undetermined. The CDR3 loop spans 16 amino acids. Looked up from germline, CDR1 is LGHNA and CDR2 is YSLEER. V lost 0 bases and J 0 bases, leaving 12 bases between the germline ends. Then a second PCR, running roughly 7 to 11 cycles, was carried out with a sample-barcoded 5' primer and a J-beta primer mix. TCRdb re-called the 5' RACE reads through MiXCR, storing one row per CDR3 protein. The profile shows around 1,700,000 distinct CDR3 sequences, roughly 27% of them singletons. Aged roughly 6 to 100, donors were systemically healthy Caucasians from Russia.

The specimen sequenced was blood. The source is a woman aged 25 to 39 in good health. The gene calls are TRBV4-3 and TRBJ2-7, with D possibly being TRBD2 (5 bases). The chain's CDR3 is CASSQDRVGGSYEQYF. CDR3 coding DNA: TGCGCCAGCAGCCAAGATCGGGTCGGAGGCTCCTACGAGCAGTACTTC.